Detailed here is one TCR beta chain. The sample belongs to a study of T cell changes during pregnancy in multiple sclerosis. TCRdb's copy holds only in-frame clones and misses some; the assay was immunoSEQ multiplex PCR. The table lists approximately 36,000 clones, 93% of them singletons. The junction had 6 bases not matched to a gene; V was cut back by 5 bases and J by 8 bases. The CDR3 length is 15 residues. Per germline, CDR1 SGHTS and CDR2 YDEGEE. V and J are TRBV5-8 and TRBJ2-1; 14 positions agree with TRBD2. This receptor was taken from a female donor with multiple sclerosis, enrolled in a pregnancy study. The sequences come from CD4+ T cells from peripheral blood mononuclear cells, collected in the first trimester of pregnancy. CDR3 protein: CASRRLAGGRDEQFF. The DNA of the CDR3 is TGTGCCAGCAGGAGACTAGCGGGAGGGCGGGATGAGCAGTTCTTC.